The source of this T cell receptor (beta chain) is a study of T cell responses to AZD1222 COVID-19 vaccine. Second-dose timings of about 4 or about 12 weeks were pooled. Findings of the study overall: The peak T cell response came first, and repertoires were sampled only after it. There were mostly white British donors and more females than males, and clonal diversity was possibly underestimated. Spike-specific TCR breadth and depth went up after people got two AZD1222 doses.

This CDR3 contains 18 residues. In germline, CDR1 is SGHDN, CDR2 FVKESK. V shed 4 bases and J 1 base; nucleotides not matched to a gene: 14. Points on this clone: Its antigen is currently unknown.

The table came from immunoSEQ multiplex PCR; TCRdb's copy has only in-frame clones and leaves some out. The sample includes 160,000 or so clones, about 91% of them seen just once. The TCR was taken from an adult who received the AZD1222 COVID-19 vaccine. The material sequenced was peripheral blood, taken 28 days after the second AZD1222 dose. The chain has TRBV14 and TRBJ2-3; 7 bases map to TRBD2. The CDR3 region is CASSRTGGWSVGTDTQYF. CDR3 nucleotides: TGTGCCAGCAGCCGGACCGGGGGGTGGAGTGTTGGCACAGATACGCAGTATTTT. The full variable domain, rest sourced from reference TRBV14 and TRBJ2-3, is EAGVTQFPSHSVIEKGQTVTLRCDPISGHDNLYWYRRVMGKEIKFLLHFVKESKQDESGMPNNRFLAERTGGTYSTLKVQPAELEDSGVYFCASSRTGGWSVGTDTQYFGPGTRLTVL.